These T cell receptor beta chains were read from a single sample in a study of esophageal squamous cell carcinoma under preoperative chemotherapy. TCRdb analysed the PCR reads with MiXCR anew, one entry per CDR3 protein. In the table there are tens of thousands of distinct CDR3 sequences, under 55% of which are singletons. Sampling was carried out from a patient given preoperative chemotherapy. These receptors were obtained from a human donor with esophageal squamous cell carcinoma. The donor label of this sample is uncertain. The CDR3 runs from the conserved cysteine through the conserved F or W. D genes are given only for firm matches. The size of a clone is reported for some rows only, either as once, few or many, or as a class for expanded clones.

clone size	D gene	V gene	J gene	CDR3 protein	CDR3 DNA
.	TRBD2	TRBV7-2	TRBJ2-7	CASSPLRGGSYEQYF	TGTGCCAGCAGCCCCCTACGGGGGGGATCCTACGAGCAGTACTTC
.	.	TRBV7-3	TRBJ2-4	CASSSGLAGRNQNIQYF	TGTGCCAGCAGCTCGGGACTCGCGGGACGGAACCAAAACATCCAGTACTTC
.	.	TRBV27	TRBJ2-1	CASMFEAGPYNEQFF	TGTGCCAGCATGTTCGAGGCGGGGCCCTACAATGAGCAGTTCTTC
.	.	TRBV7-6	TRBJ2-5	CARGRGGTDPETQYF	TGTGCCAGGGGGCGCGGGGGCACTGACCCAGAGACCCAGTACTTC
many	.	TRBV5-6	TRBJ2-7	CASSLGLSSYEQYF	TGTGCCAGCAGCTTGGGCCTGAGCTCCTACGAGCAGTACTTC
.	.	TRBV7-8	TRBJ2-3	CVLGLQAGSSEEQYF	TGTGTCCTCGGCCTCCAGGCAGGGAGCTCAGAGGAGCAGTATTTT
.	TRBD2	TRBV7-2	TRBJ2-3	CASSPRGGGGPDTQYF	TGTGCCAGCAGCCCCCGCGGGGGGGGGGGCCCAGATACGCAGTATTTC
many	TRBD1	TRBV19	TRBJ2-1	CASSDRGGNEQFF	TGTGCCAGTTCGGACAGGGGTGGCAATGAGCAGTTCTTC
many	TRBD1	TRBV6-1	TRBJ2-5	CASRPRDRADNEQYF	TGTGCCAGCAGACCCCGGGACAGGGCGGACAATGAGCAGTACTTC
.	TRBD1	TRBV6-1	TRBJ1-2	CASSQGGRDYGYTF	TGTGCCAGCAGTCAAGGGGGCAGGGACTATGGCTACACCTTC
.	.	TRBV24-1	TRBJ2-1	CATRGHAQGNEQFF	TGTGCCACCAGGGGGCACGCGCAGGGCAATGAGCAGTTCTTC
.	.	TRBV7-2	TRBJ2-3	CASSLDPLPSGSTDTQYF	TGTGCCAGCAGCTTAGACCCCCTCCCCAGCGGGAGCACAGATACGCAGTATTTT
.	TRBD2	TRBV7-3	TRBJ2-2	CASSPGLAAASTGALYF	TGTGCCAGCAGCCCGGGCCTAGCGGCCGCGAGCACCGGGGCGCTGTATTTT
.	TRBD2	TRBV7-2	TRBJ2-4	CASSASGGRAKNTQYF	TGTGCGAGCAGCGCCTCGGGGGGGAGAGCCAAAAACACGCAGTACTTC
many	TRBD1	TRBV7-3	TRBJ2-1	CASSPPGQVYNEQFF	TGTGCCAGCAGCCCTCCGGGACAGGTCTACAATGAGCAGTTCTTC
few	TRBD2	TRBV7-3	TRBJ2-7	CASSLTSGSIEQYF	TGTGCCAGCAGCTTAACTAGCGGGAGCATCGAGCAGTACTTC
.	.	TRBV7-9	TRBJ2-3	CASSLPRRWDPDTQYF	TGTGCCAGCAGCTTACCGCGGCGGTGGGACCCAGATACGCAGTATTTT
few	.	TRBV11-1	TRBJ1-2	CASSLDHNYGYTF	TGTGCCAGCAGCTTAGACCATAACTATGGCTACACCTTC
.	.	TRBV7-6	TRBJ2-3	CVRGLQAVSTDTLYF	TGTGTCCGGGGCCTCCAGGCTGTGAGCACAGATACGCTGTATTTT
.	TRBD2	TRBV7-3	TRBJ2-5	CASSLGPGGGNKDTQYF	TGTGCCAGCAGCTTGGGACCCGGGGGAGGGAACAAAGACACCCAGTACTTC
medium-sized	.	TRBV7-2	TRBJ2-1	CASSLGWDLSYNEQFF	TGTGCCAGCAGCCTCGGTTGGGACCTCTCCTACAATGAGCAGTTCTTC
.	TRBD1	TRBV6-1	TRBJ2-1	CAGRGPETQFF	TGTGCCGGCAGGGGGCCAGAGACCCAGTTCTTC